This TCR beta chain is from a study of blood T cells in healthy people across ages (dated by TCRdb to between 2014 and 2017). Regarding the study in general: In model experiments, template switching captured about one uniquely barcoded TCR beta cDNA molecule for every two T cells. The donors were split into four age groups: young (average 16 years), middle-aged (roughly 40), aged (62) and long-lived (about 74). The study analyzed two additional independent replicas of 1 million unique cDNA reads from the same blood draw for two donors, one aged 18 to 29 and one aged 80 or older. Donors of different ages were randomly distributed across sequencing lanes to avoid experimental bias. The study measured age-related changes in TCR beta repertoire diversity using deep sequencing normalized with unique cDNA molecular identifiers. Overall study results and their limits: A strong correlation was found between observed TCR beta diversity and the percentage of naive T cells measured by flow cytometry. Compared with the aged group, the long-lived group had more naive CD4+ T cells, fewer expanded clones and increased TCR diversity, suggesting age selection. Estimates of total diversity based on one million sequenced T cells were regarded as lower bounds and as underestimates. Since profiling was done on bulk unsorted PBMCs, naive and antigen-experienced compartments could not be conclusively compared. As age increased, observed TCR beta diversity per million T cells dropped in a roughly linear way, and a significant reduction was already evident by age about 36. Because donor CMV infection status was unknown, age-related changes in expanded clonotypes were potentially confounded.

A remark on this clonotype: Its specific antigen is unknown. No much larger clone is present one base from it, and per-base qualities are unavailable.

Systemically healthy Caucasian individuals from Russia, around 39 in total and aged about 6 to 100 years, were included as donors. Each donor gave ten milliliters of peripheral blood, collected into EDTA-treated Vacutainer tubes. PBMCs were isolated by Ficoll-Paque density-gradient centrifugation, with at least 6 million obtained per sample. Trizol reagent was used to extract total RNA from PBMCs, with at least 5.5 micrograms per sample. The percentages of naive CD45RAhigh/CD27high T cells were determined by flow cytometry on a PBMC aliquot from every donor. CDR1 and CDR2 are read off the germline V gene (reference sequence) as MNHNY and SVGAGI. V is pared back by 6 bases and J by 3 bases, with 12 bases lying between the germline termini. The CDR3 contains 13 residues, cysteine and phenylalanine counted. Only the CDR3 region is kept as DNA, spanning 39 bases read in frame from base 1. Libraries were prepared through 5' RACE. Sequencing relied on an Illumina HiSeq 2500. A second PCR of roughly 6 to 11 cycles was run with a J-beta primer mix and a sample-barcoded 5' primer. Each TCR beta cDNA molecule received a unique molecular identifier from a template-switch 5' adaptor carrying 12 random nucleotides. Each sample yielded at least 2.5 million CDR3-containing paired-end reads. All of the RNA was converted into first-strand cDNA using the Mint cDNA synthesis kit, with a TRBC-specific oligonucleotide serving as the primer. Following uracil-DNA glycosylase treatment, all cDNA underwent a first 18-cycle PCR with the universal primers M1SS and BC2_uni_R. On the authors' methods: For normalization, 1 million high-quality reads were randomly selected from each sample, with every read carrying a distinct molecular identifier. Reads with shared molecular identifiers were discarded instead of being binned into consensus sequences. MiTCR, set to a Q25 quality threshold and the strictest error-elimination algorithm, was used for CDR3 identification, clonotype clustering and error correction. Lower-bound total TCR beta diversity was estimated with a nonparametric unseen species model using Euler transformation. TCRdb took the public reads, trimmed them with fastp at Q25, ran MiXCR for clone calling and kept in-frame beta chains. For every CDR3 protein sequence, its rows merge into one entry that carries the most common genes and DNA. V and J calls and clone size were set by TCRdb, not the authors. For this sample there are 1.6 million or so distinct CDR3 sequences; roughly 32% appear just once. The leading ten clones occupy 11% of the sample.

The chain couples TRBV6-6 to TRBJ2-7, with the D gene possibly TRBD1 or TRBD2, each one fitting 5 bases. Sequencing was performed on blood. The TCR sequence derives from a woman in her twenties or thirties in good health. The CDR3 protein: CASRKGDLYEQYF. The DNA is TGTGCCAGCAGAAAAGGGGACCTCTACGAGCAGTACTTC.